Presented here are 32 T cell receptor beta chains from one specimen sequenced in a study of early T cells in non-severe SARS-CoV-2 infection. In TCRdb, the 5' RACE reads were re-called with MiXCR into one record per CDR3 protein. The sample holds around 71,000 distinct CDR3 sequences, less than 12% seen once. This specimen consisted of whole blood, obtained at baseline. The receptors derive from an adult who was a healthcare worker with PCR-confirmed SARS-CoV-2 infection or an uninfected control (not recorded which).

V is TRBV6-5 and J is TRBJ1-5, with 9 bases fitting TRBD1. The CDR3 is 16 residues long. Germline loops: CDR1 MNHEY, CDR2 SVGAGI. Trimming cost V 2 bases and J 1 base; bases outside gene matches: 3. The CDR3 DNA follows: TGTGCCAGCAGTTACACCGGGACAGGGAGCAATCAGCCCCAGCATTTT. This encodes CASSYTGTGSNQPQHF.

This sequence joins TRBV5-1 and TRBJ1-1; D unclear. Germline CDR1 is SGHRS and CDR2 is YFSETQ. The CDR3 is 15 residues long. V lost 0 bases and J 0 bases, leaving 9 bases between the germline ends. The CDR3 loop reads CASSLDGSMNTEAFF. CDR3 coding DNA: TGCGCCAGCAGCTTGGATGGCAGTATGAACACTGAAGCTTTCTTT.

This clonotype was found many times. This chain joins TRBV29-1 and TRBJ2-1; D is unclear. This CDR3 region has 14 residues. Germline CDR1 reads SQVTM; CDR2 reads ANQGSEA. V gave up 7 bases and J gave up 7 bases, with 20 bases separating them. The CDR3 loop reads CSAPSSADRNEQFF. The CDR3 DNA reads TGCAGCGCCCCTAGTTCAGCTGATAGGAATGAGCAGTTCTTC.

This clonotype was picked up many times. The V and J genes are TRBV28 and TRBJ2-1; D is possibly TRBD2 (6 bases). CDR3 length equals 15 residues. The ends were cut back, 3 bases at V and 0 bases at J, with 9 bases in the middle. Germline CDR1 is MDHEN and CDR2 is SYDVKM. This CDR3 reads CASSFGGVSYNEQFF. The CDR3 DNA reads as TGTGCCAGCAGTTTTGGAGGGGTCTCCTACAATGAGCAGTTCTTC.

This clonotype has ten or more counts. The V and J genes are TRBV4-2 and TRBJ2-1; 9 bases line up with TRBD2. The trim removed 2 bases at V and 4 bases at J, leaving 6 bases unmatched. The CDR3 totals 16 residues. Germline assignment: CDR1 LGHNA and CDR2 YNFKEQ. The CDR3 region is CASSQNGLALYNEQFF. CDR3 sequence (DNA): TGTGCCAGCAGCCAAAATGGACTAGCGTTGTACAATGAGCAGTTCTTC.

This clonotype was picked up many times. The rearrangement uses TRBV29-1 and TRBJ1-1, with D possibly TRBD1 on 6 matching bases. The V end was cut by 7 bases, the J end by 5 bases, with 14 bases between. Germline V gives CDR1 SQVTM, CDR2 ANQGSEA. The CDR3 loop spans 12 amino acids. CDR3 amino acids: CSAMTGVTEAFF. The CDR3 region has the DNA TGCAGCGCCATGACAGGCGTTACTGAAGCTTTCTTT. Together with reference TRBV29-1 and TRBJ1-1, the CDR3 gives the full variable domain: SAVISQKPSRDICQRGTSLTIQCQVDSQVTMMFWYRQQPGQSLTLIATANQGSEATYESGFVIDKFPISRPNLTFSTLTVSNMSPEDSSIYLCSAMTGVTEAFFGQGTRLTVV.

This clonotype has at least ten counts. V gene TRBV5-1 combines with J gene TRBJ2-3; 7 nucleotides match TRBD1. V trimming: 4 bases; J trimming: 0 bases; junction bases outside the gene matches: 11. Germline V gene data show CDR1 as SGHRS and CDR2 as YFSETQ. This CDR3 contains 17 residues. The chain's CDR3 is CASSPGQRNPSTDTQYF. CDR3 bases: TGCGCCAGCAGCCCGGGACAGCGCAACCCCAGCACAGATACGCAGTATTTT.

There are many counts of this clonotype. The gene calls are TRBV6-5 and TRBJ2-3, with TRBD2 matching 7 bases. In germline, CDR1 is MNHEY, CDR2 SVGAGI. V was clipped by 6 bases and J by 2 bases; unmatched bases: 5. This CDR3 contains 14 residues. CDR3 DNA sequence: TGTGCCAGCAGGGGGACTACCCACACAGATACGCAGTATTTT. Translating gives CASRGTTHTDTQYF.

This clonotype was found many times. The chain is built from TRBV20-1 and TRBJ2-4; 15 bases agree with TRBD2. Germline trimming cut 4 bases from V and 0 bases from J; bases unmatched to any gene: 7. Germline V gene sequence: CDR1 DFQATT, CDR2 SNEGSKA (reference sequence). This CDR3 comprises 18 residues. CDR3 in DNA: TGCAGTGCTACAAAACGGACTAGCGGGAGGGTAGCCAAAAACATTCAGTACTTC. This encodes CSATKRTSGRVAKNIQYF.

This clonotype was recorded many times. The chain recombines TRBV28 with TRBJ2-1; no clear D. The CDR3 consists of 14 residues. Germline V gives CDR1 MDHEN, CDR2 SYDVKM. The V and J ends lost 5 bases and 0 bases respectively, with 8 bases between them. Here the CDR3 DNA reads TGTGCCAGCAGTAGTATAAGCTCCTACAATGAGCAGTTCTTC. Protein sequence: CASSSISSYNEQFF.

The rearrangement links TRBV2 to TRBJ2-3; D is possibly TRBD1 (5 bases). The CDR3 length is 16 residues. Trimming cost V 3 bases and J 5 bases, with 18 bases left between them. Germline V gives CDR1 SNHLY, CDR2 FYNNEI. The DNA of the CDR3 is TGTGCCAGCAGTGAGTCGCAGGGCTTTTCTGAAGATACGCAGTATTTT. It specifies CASSESQGFSEDTQYF.

The table lists this clonotype with many counts. This rearrangement joins TRBV6-1 to TRBJ1-5, with D perhaps TRBD1 (6 bases). Germline V gene data show CDR1 as MNHNS and CDR2 as SASEGT. V shed 3 bases and J shed 3 bases, with 12 bases lying between them. The length of the CDR3 is 15 residues. The CDR3: CASSEWGAFNQPQHF. CDR3 bases: TGTGCCAGCAGTGAGTGGGGGGCATTCAATCAGCCCCAGCATTTT.

Many counts were recorded for this clonotype. The chain has TRBV24-1 and TRBJ2-7; TRBD2 aligns across 10 bases. The CDR3 sequence is 13 residues long. The V gene's germline CDR1 is KGHDR and CDR2 SFDVKD. The V segment lost 8 bases and the J segment 7 bases; nucleotides outside the gene matches: 7. The CDR3 protein is CATTLAGVGEQYF. The CDR3 DNA follows: TGTGCCACCACGCTAGCGGGAGTGGGTGAGCAGTACTTC.

V and J are TRBV10-3 and TRBJ1-2; perhaps TRBD1 as D (5 bases). Trimming took 9 bases from V and 3 from J, leaving 17 bases between them. In germline, CDR1 is ENHRY, CDR2 SYGVKD. This CDR3 region has 14 residues. This chain's CDR3 is CAMSIPGSDYGYTF. The CDR3 DNA reads as TGTGCCATGAGTATACCAGGGTCGGACTATGGCTACACCTTC.

The rearrangement links TRBV7-2 to TRBJ2-7, with a weak D call TRBD1 (5 bases). Between the trimmed V and J ends, which lost 3 bases and 2 bases, there was a span of 8 bases. Germline V CDR1 and CDR2: SGHTA, FQGNSA. The CDR3 has 13 residues. CDR3 bases: TGTGCCAGCAGCTTCCGCAGGGCCTACGAGCAGTACTTC. Translation: CASSFRRAYEQYF.

This clonotype was found many times. The chain joins TRBV7-2 to TRBJ2-7, with a weak D call TRBD2 (5 bases). Looked up from germline, CDR1 is SGHTA and CDR2 is FQGNSA. The CDR3 spans 15 residues. The V gene lost 5 bases and the J gene lost 5 bases, with 19 bases spanning the gap. Written as DNA, the CDR3 is TGTGCCAGCAGCGAAATCGCGGGCCAAGCCAACGAGCAGTACTTC. Translated: CASSEIAGQANEQYF.

V and J are TRBV29-1 and TRBJ2-1, with 9 bases matching TRBD2. The V gene end was trimmed by 6 bases and the J gene end by 0 bases; junction bases not matched to a gene: 6. Germline assignment: CDR1 SQVTM and CDR2 ANQGSEA. This CDR3 has 15 amino acids. The CDR3 coding sequence is TGCAGCGTCGTTAGCGGGAGAACCTCCTACAATGAGCAGTTCTTC. It specifies CSVVSGRTSYNEQFF.

The chain has TRBV2 and TRBJ2-3; D may be TRBD2 (6 bases). Germline CDR1 SNHLY, CDR2 FYNNEI. CDR3 length: 17 residues. V shed 5 bases and J shed 6 bases, with 24 bases lying between them. Here the CDR3 reads CASSYNQLALGPDTQYF. The CDR3 DNA sequence: TGTGCCAGCAGTTACAACCAACTAGCCCTCGGACCTGATACGCAGTATTTT.

This clonotype was seen many times. The CDR3 sequence: CASSYGTVNSGNTIYF. As DNA, the CDR3 is TGTGCCAGCAGCTACGGGACAGTGAACTCTGGAAACACCATATATTTT. This chain uses TRBV7-9 with TRBJ1-3, with 7 positions matching TRBD1. CDR3 length equals 16 residues. CDR1 and CDR2 (germline): SEHNR, FQNEAQ (reference sequence). After removal of 4 bases from V and 0 bases from J, the junction contained 6 bases not matched to a gene.

The table lists this clonotype with many counts. V usage is TRBV7-2 and J usage is TRBJ2-7, with a possible D match to TRBD2 (5 bases). CDR1 is SGHTA, CDR2 FQGNSA, per germline. The ends were cut back, 2 bases at V and 1 base at J, with 15 bases in the middle. The CDR3 contains 16 residues. CDR3 in amino acids: CASSLIEADPSYEQYF. The CDR3 region has the DNA TGTGCCAGCAGCTTAATTGAAGCGGACCCTTCCTACGAGCAGTACTTC.

The sample holds many counts of this clonotype. The chain uses TRBV6-1 and TRBJ2-1; maybe TRBD1 (5 bases). Germline CDR1 and CDR2: MNHNS and SASEGT. The germline V and J ends were trimmed by 3 bases and 2 bases, with 11 bases remaining between them. The CDR3 contains 15 residues. CDR3 nucleotide sequence: TGTGCCAGCAGTGAGGGCCAGGGTCCCTACAATGAGCAGTTCTTC. Translation gives CASSEGQGPYNEQFF.

This clonotype was seen a handful of times. The rearrangement uses TRBV18 and TRBJ2-1; 9 bases line up with TRBD1. This CDR3 is built from 16 residues. The V and J ends lost 4 bases and 7 bases, in that order; junction bases with no gene match: 11. Per the germline V gene, CDR1 is KGHSH and CDR2 is LQKENI. The chain's CDR3 is CASSLSRYDRGNEQFF. The CDR3 nucleotides read TGTGCCAGCTCACTATCCAGGTACGACAGGGGGAATGAGCAGTTCTTC.

This clonotype was detected ten times or more. The chain is built from TRBV28 and TRBJ2-4, with a weak D call TRBD2 (6 bases). Germline-derived CDR1 and CDR2 are MDHEN and SYDVKM. V was clipped by 6 bases and J by 1 base, with 19 bases between them. The CDR3 totals 17 residues. The CDR3 region is CASSPGEAALAKNIQYF. The CDR3 nucleotides are TGTGCCAGCAGCCCCGGGGAGGCCGCCCTGGCCAAAAACATTCAGTACTTC.

In its sample, this clonotype was seen a few times. This chain connects TRBV3-1 to TRBJ2-3, with 9 bases lining up with TRBD2. This CDR3 comprises 16 residues. CDR1 is LGHDT and CDR2 is YNNKEL in the germline V gene (reference sequence). V lost 0 bases to trimming and J lost 1 base; unmatched junction nucleotides: 2. Written as DNA, the CDR3 is TGTGCCAGCAGCCAAGATATAGCGGGAGGCACAGATACGCAGTATTTT. This codes for CASSQDIAGGTDTQYF.

This clonotype was observed a few times. This chain connects TRBV18 to TRBJ1-6; TRBD1 matches 8 bases. V was pared by 2 bases and J by 5 bases, with 5 bases of the junction left unmatched. Germline-derived CDR1 and CDR2 are KGHSH and LQKENI. The CDR3 runs 16 residues. The CDR3: CASSPGTGANNSPLHF. Written as DNA, the CDR3 is TGTGCCAGCTCACCAGGGACAGGAGCAAATAATTCACCCCTCCACTTT.

A few counts support this clonotype. This rearrangement joins TRBV19 to TRBJ1-5; D is unclear. The CDR3 loop spans 13 amino acids. V shed 6 bases and J shed 6 bases, with 12 bases lying between them. CDR1 is LNHDA, CDR2 SQIVND, per germline (reference sequence). In DNA, the CDR3 is TGTGCCAGTAGCGACTTGCCGGGTCAGCCCCAGCATTTT. It yields the protein CASSDLPGQPQHF.

The J gene is TRBJ2-3, the V gene TRBV28, with no clear D. Germline V gene lookup returns CDR1 MDHEN and CDR2 SYDVKM. This CDR3 is 15 amino acids long. With 5 bases removed from V and 4 bases from J, the gap between germline ends came to 16 bases. In nucleotides, the CDR3 is TGTGCCAGCAGTCCCCTTGGTAGGGTTGCAGATACGCAGTATTTT. Translated: CASSPLGRVADTQYF.

The sample holds many counts of this clonotype. The rearrangement joins TRBV7-9 to TRBJ2-2, with D possibly TRBD2 on 6 matching bases. The CDR3 length is 15 residues. Germline V gene sequence: CDR1 SEHNR, CDR2 FQNEAQ (reference sequence). With 5 bases removed from V and 6 bases from J, the gap between germline ends came to 16 bases. CDR3 sequence: CASSGETGDSGELFF. CDR3 DNA: TGTGCCAGCAGCGGCGAAACGGGGGATTCCGGGGAGCTGTTTTTT.

This clonotype was found many times. The chain links TRBV7-2 to TRBJ2-3; D ambiguous. The V and J ends lost 1 base and 6 bases respectively, with 5 bases between them. The CDR3 has 12 amino acids. Germline CDR1 SGHTA, CDR2 FQGNSA. CDR3 nucleotides: TGTGCCAGCAGCTTAGTGGATGATACGCAGTATTTT. Encoded protein: CASSLVDDTQYF.

This clonotype came up many times. The rearrangement uses TRBV20-1 and TRBJ2-2; tentatively, D is TRBD1 (5 bases). Germline assignment: CDR1 DFQATT and CDR2 SNEGSKA (reference sequence). The V end lost 7 bases, the J end lost 5 bases, and 14 bases lay between the germline ends. This CDR3 spans 13 amino acids. The CDR3 loop reads CSVAGPRTGELFF. The CDR3 nucleotides are TGCAGTGTTGCAGGGCCGAGGACCGGGGAGCTGTTTTTT.

This clonotype was picked up many times. V usage is TRBV5-1 and J usage is TRBJ1-1, with TRBD1 identical over 7 bases. The CDR3 totals 13 residues. Germline assignment: CDR1 SGHRS and CDR2 YFSETQ. Trimming cost V 2 bases and J 3 bases; bases outside gene matches: 1. The CDR3 nucleotides read TGCGCCAGCAGCTTTACAGGGGACACTGAAGCTTTCTTT. Translated, it gives CASSFTGDTEAFF.

Many counts were recorded for this clonotype. This sequence joins TRBV9 and TRBJ2-3; 8 bases align to TRBD1. Germline CDR1 and CDR2: SGDLS and YYNGEE. V lost 4 bases to trimming and J lost 0 bases; unmatched junction nucleotides: 4. The CDR3 is 15 amino acids. CDR3: CASSTGTGSTDTQYF. The DNA for the CDR3 is TGTGCCAGCAGCACCGGGACAGGCAGCACAGATACGCAGTATTTT.